These 17 T cell receptor beta chains came from one sample sequenced in a study of Tregs in tolerant kidney transplant recipients. Measured with immunoSEQ multiplex PCR; TCRdb has only the in-frame clones, and not every one. Its clone listing holds 25,000 to 35,000 clones. This specimen was CD8+ T cells from blood, taken before the transplant. Receptors were obtained from a human donor who received a combined kidney and bone marrow transplant.

CDR3 sequence: CASRAGGPEAFF. Incomplete CDR3 DNA: TGTGCCAGCAGGGCAGGGGGCCCTGAA. This sequence joins TRBV6-2 or TRBV6-3 and TRBJ1-1, with TRBD1 identical over 8 bases. The read falls 3 residues short of the CDR3 end, and the missing part is taken from the germline J gene. The V and J ends lost 6 bases and 6 bases, in that order; junction bases with no gene match: 3. Germline CDR1 MNHEY, CDR2 SVGEGT. The CDR3 has 12 residues.

Measured by frequency, this clone is medium-sized. The read stops 3 residues short of the end of the CDR3; the missing end is completed from the germline J gene. The V gene is TRBV14, the J gene TRBJ2-1; a possible D gene is TRBD2 (6 bases). V lost 4 bases and J 4 bases, leaving 11 bases between the germline ends. Per germline, CDR1 SGHDN and CDR2 FVKESK. This CDR3 spans 14 amino acids. The CDR3 DNA, read in part, is TGTGCCAGCAGCCCGGGACTCCCTTACAATGAG. Amino acid sequence: CASSPGLPYNE. The full CDR3 is CASSPGLPYNEQFF.

A remark on this clone: The read terminates 3 residues before the CDR3 end, so the remaining end is supplied by the germline J gene. The chain couples TRBV7-8 to TRBJ2-7; weak D call: TRBD1 (6 bases). The length of the CDR3 is 13 residues. Germline-derived CDR1 and CDR2 are SGHVS and FQNEAQ. The V end was cut by 5 bases, the J end by 4 bases, with 12 bases between. CDR3 loop: CASSPAQGYEQYF. The covered CDR3 bases are TGTGCCAGCAGCCCCGCACAGGGTTACGAG.

About this clone: The read stops 3 residues short of the end of the CDR3; the missing end is completed from the germline J gene. The J gene is TRBJ2-1, the V gene TRBV19; TRBD2 agrees at 7 bases. Germline V gives CDR1 LNHDA, CDR2 SQIVND (reference sequence). CDR3 length: 16 residues. V was pared by 6 bases and J by 2 bases, with 10 bases of the junction left unmatched. The CDR3 loop reads CASSPRGAGTYNEQFF. The CDR3 bases that were read are TGTGCCAGTAGCCCCCGGGGAGCGGGGACCTACAATGAG.

Regarding this clone: Coverage ceases 3 residues before the CDR3 finishes, and the germline J gene fills in the end. This chain joins TRBV5-6 and TRBJ1-4, with D tentatively TRBD1 (5 bases). Germline CDR1 SGHDT, CDR2 YYEEEE. The CDR3 has 14 amino acids. Deletions cut 1 base from V and 8 bases from J, with 12 bases between. The CDR3 reads CASSLKGIEEKLFF. The part of the CDR3 DNA that was read is TGTGCCAGCAGCTTGAAGGGGATAGAGGAAAAA.

Comment on this clone: The read stops 3 residues short of the end of the CDR3; the missing end is completed from the germline J gene. V is TRBV19 and J is TRBJ2-3; 10 nucleotides align to TRBD2. CDR3 size: 16 residues. Trimming removed 5 bases from V and 3 bases from J; junction bases left unmatched: 8. Looked up from germline, CDR1 is LNHDA and CDR2 is SQIVND (reference sequence). The CDR3 here is CASSPLAGQGTDTQYF. The sequenced CDR3 bases are TGTGCCAGTAGTCCACTAGCGGGGCAGGGTACAGATACG.

As regards this clone: The read falls 3 residues short of the CDR3 end, and the missing part is taken from the germline J gene. This same CDR3 is encoded by further DNA sequences in the sample. The chain employs TRBV19 and TRBJ2-3; 12 bases map to TRBD2. Germline V CDR1 and CDR2: LNHDA, SQIVND (reference sequence). The CDR3 loop spans 15 amino acids. Germline trimming cut 3 bases from V and 3 bases from J; bases unmatched to any gene: 1. The covered CDR3 bases are TGTGCCAGTAGTATCCTAGCGGGAGGGACAGATACG. It translates to CASSILAGGTDT. The whole CDR3 protein reads CASSILAGGTDTQYF.

CDR3 bases read: TGTGCCAGTAGTACCGGGACAGGGTGGACCGGGGAG. Protein sequence: CASSTGTGWTGE. The whole CDR3 protein is CASSTGTGWTGELFF. The chain uses TRBV19 and TRBJ2-2, with 9 bases lining up with TRBD1. The read finishes 3 residues shy of the CDR3 end, and the germline J gene is used to complete it. The CDR3 contains 15 residues. Germline V gene sequence: CDR1 LNHDA, CDR2 SQIVND (reference sequence). V shed 4 bases and J 5 bases; nucleotides not matched to a gene: 5.

About this clone itself: The CDR3 is cut off 3 residues early in the read; its end comes from the germline J gene. The chain employs TRBV7-9 and TRBJ2-7, with a possible D match to TRBD2 (6 bases). V lost 4 bases, J lost 2 bases, and 6 bases lay in between. From germline, CDR1 is SEHNR and CDR2 FQNEAQ (reference sequence). The CDR3 is made up of 12 amino acids. Incomplete CDR3 DNA: TGTGCCAGCAGCTCGGGGGCCTACGAG. Its translation is CASSSGAYE. The complete CDR3 protein is CASSSGAYEQYF.

Concerning this clone itself: The CDR3 end lies 3 residues beyond the end of the read and is filled in from the germline J gene. The J gene is TRBJ1-1, the V gene TRBV19; D is undetermined. Trimming left V 4 bases short and J 1 base short, with 7 bases between. Per germline, CDR1 LNHDA and CDR2 SQIVND (reference sequence). The CDR3 is made up of 13 amino acids. CDR3 sequence reads: CASSTDTNTEAFF. Incomplete CDR3 DNA: TGTGCCAGTAGTACTGACACGAACACTGAA. Full variable domain (outside the CDR3, taken from reference TRBV19 and TRBJ1-1): DGGITQSPKYLFRKEGQNVTLSCEQNLNHDAMYWYRQDPGQGLRLIYYSQIVNDFQKGDIAEGYSVSREKKESFPLTVTSAQKNPTAFYLCASSTDTNTEAFFGQGTRLTVV.

A note on this clone: The observed sequence ends 3 residues before the CDR3 terminus, with the missing tail filled in from the germline J gene. The chain carries TRBV30 and TRBJ2-5; 7 bases are a match to TRBD2. The CDR3 spans 16 residues. The V gene end was trimmed by 1 base and the J gene end by 2 bases; junction bases not matched to a gene: 10. The germline V gene encodes CDR1 GTSNPN and CDR2 SVGIG (reference sequence). The sequenced CDR3 bases are TGTGCCTGGAGTGATCCCCGGGACTACCTACAAGAGACC. Its protein product is CAWSDPRDYLQET. The entire CDR3 protein reads CAWSDPRDYLQETQYF.

As for this clone: The read falls 3 residues short of the CDR3 end, and the missing part is taken from the germline J gene. The chain recombines TRBV29-1 with TRBJ2-7; 9 positions agree with TRBD1. CDR3 length: 13 amino acids. Germline CDR1 reads SQVTM; CDR2 reads ANQGSEA. Unmatched junction bases numbered 3, after V lost 6 bases and J lost 0 bases. The chain's CDR3 is CSVTGGSSYEQYF. The CDR3 bases that were read are TGCAGCGTCACAGGGGGCAGCTCCTACGAG.

CDR3 sequence reads: CASSPTVNYGYTF. Incomplete CDR3 DNA: TGTGCCAGCAGCCCAACGGTTAATTATGGC. This sequence joins TRBV5-6 and TRBJ1-2; no firm D call. The read stops 3 residues short of the end of the CDR3; the missing end is completed from the germline J gene. The germline V and J ends were trimmed by 4 bases and 5 bases, with 12 bases remaining between them. The CDR3 extends over 13 amino acids. The germline CDR1 and CDR2 sequences are SGHDT and YYEEEE.

To note about this clone: The read is 3 residues too short to cover the CDR3 end, so that end is filled in from the germline J gene. The chain carries TRBV2 and TRBJ2-5; no definite D call. The germline V gene encodes CDR1 SNHLY and CDR2 FYNNEI. CDR3 length equals 14 residues. The V gene lost 10 bases and the J gene lost 0 bases, with 15 bases spanning the gap. The part of the CDR3 DNA that was read is TGTGCCACCCCGCGGAGAGCATACCAAGAGACC. This gives the protein CATPRRAYQET. The full-length CDR3 reads as CATPRRAYQETQYF.

With respect to this clone: From the germline J gene comes the end of the CDR3, since the read stops 3 residues before it. The chain uses TRBV30 and TRBJ1-5; D is unresolved. The germline V gene has CDR1 GTSNPN and CDR2 SVGIG (reference sequence). The V end lost 2 bases, the J end lost 4 bases, and 12 bases lay between the germline ends. This CDR3 is built from 14 residues. The part of the CDR3 DNA that was read is TGTGCCTGGAGTTCCGAAAACGGGAATCAGCCC. This encodes CAWSSENGNQP. The CDR3 in its entirety is CAWSSENGNQPQHF.

Notes on this clone: The read ends 3 residues early relative to the CDR3; the germline J gene fills the gap. The chain carries TRBV10-3 and TRBJ1-1, with TRBD1 as a possible D gene (6 bases). The germline V gene has CDR1 ENHRY and CDR2 SYGVKD. The CDR3 totals 11 residues. This chain's CDR3 is CAIRGDIEAFF. CDR3 DNA, as far as it was read: TGTGCCATCAGAGGGGACATCGAA.

Comment on this clone: The DNA ends 3 residues before the CDR3 does, and the rest of the CDR3 is filled in from the germline J gene. The V call is TRBV6-2 or TRBV6-3, the J call TRBJ2-3; 8 nucleotides agree with TRBD2. V shed 2 bases and J 0 bases; nucleotides not matched to a gene: 7. Per germline, CDR1 MNHEY and CDR2 SVGEGT. The CDR3 runs 17 residues. The CDR3 region is CASSYPLREASTDTQYF. CDR3 DNA, as far as it was read: TGTGCCAGCAGTTACCCCTTGCGGGAGGCTAGCACAGATACG.